Listed below are T cell receptor beta chains from one sample, sequenced in a study of cytomegalovirus exposure and HLA in healthy donors. Profiled with immunoSEQ multiplex PCR; TCRdb holds only in-frame clones, not every one. The table has around 130,000 clones, roughly 82% seen once. Input material: PBMCs. Receptor source: a woman aged 35 to 49 in good health and CMV-seropositive. The CDR3 runs from the conserved cysteine through the conserved F or W. D genes are given only for firm matches. Not all rows give a size; the values are once, few, many and, for expanded clones, a class.

d_call	clone_size	v_call	j_call	cdr3_nt	cdr3_aa
TRBD1	-	TRBV10-3	TRBJ2-3	TGTGCCATCAGTGAGGGACAGGGTACAGATACGCAGTATTTT	CAISEGQGTDTQYF
TRBD1	-	TRBV9	TRBJ1-3	TGTGCCAGCAGCGTAGTAGGTGAGATCGGGACAGGCTCTTGGGGAAACACCATATATTTT	CASSVVGEIGTGSWGNTIYF
TRBD2	-	TRBV29-1	TRBJ2-5	TGCAGCGTTGAAGAGGTAGGACTAGATGACGAGACCCAGTACTTC	CSVEEVGLDDETQYF
-	-	TRBV28	TRBJ1-2	TGTGCCAGCAGTCCCATCTTTTACCAGGGTGGCTACACCTTC	CASSPIFYQGGYTF
TRBD1	-	TRBV27	TRBJ1-1	TGTGCCAGCAGTTCCCCTCGACAGGGAAGGGCTGAAGCTTTCTTT	CASSSPRQGRAEAFF
TRBD1	-	TRBV5-1	TRBJ1-1	TGCGCCAGCAGCCCGACAGGGGCCTCCACTGAAGCTTTCTTT	CASSPTGASTEAFF
TRBD1	-	TRBV5-4	TRBJ2-3	TGTGCCAGCAGCTTGGTGGGGACAGGGGATACGCAGTATTTT	CASSLVGTGDTQYF
-	few	TRBV11-2	TRBJ2-1	TGTGCCAGCAGCTTAGGTAGCAATGAGCAGTTCTTC	CASSLGSNEQFF
TRBD1	-	TRBV9	TRBJ1-1	TGTGCCAGCAGCTCGCTCGGGGCAGGGGGCACTGAAGCTTTCTTT	CASSSLGAGGTEAFF
TRBD1	-	TRBV28	TRBJ2-1	TGTGCCAGCAGTTTTGCAGGGGGTTACACCTACAATGAGCAGTTCTTC	CASSFAGGYTYNEQFF
TRBD1	-	TRBV14	TRBJ1-2	TGTGCCAGCAGCCAAGATCAGGCAGGGGGCGGCTATGGCTACACCTTC	CASSQDQAGGGYGYTF
-	-	TRBV28	TRBJ2-3	TGTGCCAGCAGTTTCACGGCAGGGGCTGTGGATACGCAGTATTTT	CASSFTAGAVDTQYF
TRBD2	-	TRBV19	TRBJ2-1	TGTGCCAGTAGGGCAGTGGGGAGGGCAGGTTCCTACAATGAGCAGTTCTTC	CASRAVGRAGSYNEQFF
TRBD2	few	TRBV7-2	TRBJ2-2	TGTGCCGCCCCTTACTTAAGGACTAGCGGGGGGGCCACCGGGGAGCTGTTTTTT	CAAPYLRTSGGATGELFF
-	-	TRBV6-5	TRBJ1-1	TGTGCCAGCAGTTATCGGAGGTACACTGAAGCTTTCTTT	CASSYRRYTEAFF
-	-	TRBV7-9	TRBJ2-2	TGTGCCAGCAGCAAGGGGCAGGGCACCGGGGAGCTGTTTTTT	CASSKGQGTGELFF
TRBD1	-	TRBV7-9	TRBJ1-2	TGTGCCAGCAGCCCCCCGGGACAGGGGGTTCGGGACTATGGCTACACCTTC	CASSPPGQGVRDYGYTF
TRBD1	-	TRBV29-1	TRBJ1-2	TGCAGCGTTTCAGGGGGGAAGTCCGGTGGCTACACCTTC	CSVSGGKSGGYTF
-	-	TRBV9	TRBJ1-5	TGTGCCAGCAGCGCCTCGACAGGTCCCAATCAGCCCCAGCATTTT	CASSASTGPNQPQHF
TRBD1	few	TRBV5-5	TRBJ1-1	TGTGCCAGCAGCCGAGGACAGGGAGTAATGAACACTGAAGCTTTCTTT	CASSRGQGVMNTEAFF
-	-	TRBV6-5	TRBJ2-2	TGTGCCAGCAGTTACTCAGCCCTCAACACCGGGGAGCTGTTTTTT	CASSYSALNTGELFF
TRBD1	-	TRBV2	TRBJ1-5	TGTGCCGGGGGGACAGGGGGCGGCAATCAGCCCCAGCATTTT	CAGGTGGGNQPQHF
TRBD1	-	TRBV7-9	TRBJ2-3	TGTGCCAGCGCTGGAGAGACAGGGTATTTCGCAGATACGCAGTATTTT	CASAGETGYFADTQYF
-	-	TRBV19	TRBJ1-5	TGTGCCAGTAGTTCACAGGGTCGGAGCAATCAGCCCCAGCATTTT	CASSSQGRSNQPQHF
TRBD2	-	TRBV25-1	TRBJ2-1	TGTGCCAGCAGTGAACCCCCTGGGCGGGAGGGCAATGAGCAGTTCTTC	CASSEPPGREGNEQFF
-	-	TRBV5-1	TRBJ1-4	TGCGCCAGCAGCTTGGGGGGAGGGGACCTTGAAAAACTGTTTTTT	CASSLGGGDLEKLFF
-	-	TRBV5-6	TRBJ1-3	TGTGCCAGCAGCCTAAAAGCAGGGAGGACCATATATTTT	CASSLKAGRTIYF